This paragraph covers one T cell receptor beta chain sequence. Its antigen is undetermined. This entry comes from a study of T-cell memory formation after mild COVID-19. Across the whole study: TCR clusters mostly belonged to single donors. Study-level results: The CD4+ clones that contracted clustered mainly within CM and EM, and the CD8+ clones concentrated in EMRA. Certain responding clones were present in pre-infection memory, suggesting participation of cross-reactive memory.

The TCR alpha and TCR beta cDNA libraries, bearing sample barcodes and UMIs, were generated by 5'RACE using constant-segment primers. TCRdb reanalysed the 5' RACE reads using MiXCR and keeps one entry per CDR3 protein. The sample includes 450,000 to 650,000 distinct CDR3 sequences, under 20% seen only once; the top ten take 12%. This TCR derives from an adult woman who had mild COVID-19 (a few samples of this study predate the infection). Cell type and time point are not known. Sequences were obtained from PBMCs or a T cell subset sorted from them (not recorded which).

The CDR3 coding sequence is TGTGCCAGCACCGGGTGGTCGAACACTGAAGCTTTCTTT. This encodes CASTGWSNTEAFF. The rearrangement uses TRBV2 and TRBJ1-1; no clear D. The CDR3 has 13 residues. Trimming took off 7 bases at V and 1 base at J, with 10 bases between the two ends. Germline V lookup: CDR1 SNHLY, CDR2 FYNNEI.